A single sample gave rise to the 15 T cell receptor beta chains below, sequenced in a study of T-cell reconstitution after alpha-beta-depleted transplantation in children. Unique molecular identifiers tagged the TCRbeta library. TCRdb fed the PCR reads into MiXCR, producing one record per CDR3 protein. The top ten hold 35% to 45% of the sample, which has roughly 200,000 distinct CDR3 sequences, approximately 8% seen once. The input for sequencing was PBMCs, mostly from graft donor cells, taken 360 days after TCRalphabeta/CD19-depleted stem cell transplant. The receptors shown here come from a male patient aged 2 to 9 who had a stem cell transplant for acute myeloid leukemia, so the T cells may come from the graft donor.

The genes are TRBV18 and TRBJ2-6; tentative D call: TRBD2 (7 bases). This CDR3 has 16 residues. CDR1 is KGHSH and CDR2 is LQKENI in the germline V gene. With 10 bases removed from V and 2 bases from J, the gap between germline ends came to 18 bases. CDR3 sequence: CATSRTGGAGANVLTF. The CDR3 bases are TGTGCCACCTCCCGCACGGGGGGCGCTGGGGCCAACGTCCTGACTTTC.

Many counts were recorded for this clonotype. The chain links TRBV7-3 to TRBJ1-1; unclear D gene. Germline loops: CDR1 SGHTA, CDR2 FQGTGA. V was pared by 1 base and J by 5 bases, with 14 bases between. CDR3 length equals 15 residues. The CDR3 protein is CASSLMGGGTTEAFF. CDR3 bases: TGTGCCAGCAGCTTAATGGGCGGTGGAACAACTGAAGCTTTCTTT.

This chain joins TRBV12-5 and TRBJ2-1; the D gene is possibly TRBD1 (6 bases). V shed 2 bases and J shed 5 bases, with 10 bases lying between them. Germline CDR1 is LGHNT and CDR2 is FRNRAP. CDR3 length equals 14 residues. DNA for the CDR3: TGTGCTAGTGGTTTGACAGGGTCTCACAATGAGCAGTTCTTC. This gives the protein CASGLTGSHNEQFF.

Here the CDR3 reads CAISELGQANTEAFF. In DNA form, the CDR3 reads TGTGCCATCAGTGAGTTGGGACAGGCAAACACTGAAGCTTTCTTT. The chain recombines TRBV10-3 with TRBJ1-1, with 8 bases lining up with TRBD1. Germline loops: CDR1 ENHRY, CDR2 SYGVKD. V lost 1 base and J lost 2; bases outside the gene matches: 3. The CDR3 extends over 15 amino acids.

The CDR3 DNA follows: TGTGCCTGGAGTGATAGCGGAGATACGCAGTATTTT. Protein sequence: CAWSDSGDTQYF. The genes are TRBV30 and TRBJ2-3, with D possibly matching TRBD2 (6 bases). This CDR3 spans 12 amino acids. Germline loops: CDR1 GTSNPN, CDR2 SVGIG (reference sequence). V lost 1 base, J lost 5 bases, and 7 bases lay in between.

V gene TRBV11-2 combines with J gene TRBJ2-3; 11 bases are a match to TRBD1. With 0 bases clipped from V and 1 base from J, the junction kept 9 bases outside the gene matches. In germline, CDR1 is SGHAT, CDR2 FQNNGV. This CDR3 has 19 amino acids. The CDR3 coding sequence is TGTGCCAGCAGCTTAGATTACGGGACAGGGGGAGTTGGCACAGATACGCAGTATTTT. It encodes CASSLDYGTGGVGTDTQYF.

This clonotype has ten or more counts. The chain is built from TRBV20-1 and TRBJ2-5; D not certain. CDR3 length equals 16 residues. CDR1 is DFQATT and CDR2 is SNEGSKA in the germline V gene (reference sequence). The germline V and J ends were trimmed by 0 bases and 8 bases, with 22 bases remaining between them. The CDR3 nucleotides read TGCAGTGCTAGAGACATCCCCTCCGGCGGCTTTGTAACCCAGTACTTC. Amino acids: CSARDIPSGGFVTQYF.

In this sample, this clonotype turned up many times. J is TRBJ2-5 and V is TRBV20-1; 10 bases agree with TRBD1. Trimming cost V 6 bases and J 5 bases; bases outside gene matches: 6. The CDR3 is 13 amino acids. Germline loops: CDR1 DFQATT, CDR2 SNEGSKA (reference sequence). The CDR3 nucleotides are TGCAGTGCGCCGGGACAGGGGTTCGAGACCCAGTACTTC. This translates into CSAPGQGFETQYF.

The chain carries TRBV5-1 and TRBJ2-5; no definite D call. CDR1 and CDR2 from the germline V gene are SGHRS and YFSETQ. Trimming pared 2 bases from V and 1 base from J, leaving 6 bases between. The CDR3 runs to 13 residues. This chain's CDR3 is CASSLQTQETQYF. The CDR3 DNA follows: TGCGCCAGCAGCTTACAGACCCAAGAGACCCAGTACTTC.

V is TRBV7-6 and J is TRBJ2-5; D not certain. Germline V gene data show CDR1 as SGHVS and CDR2 as FNYEAQ. V was shortened by 7 bases and J by 0 bases, with 12 bases between the two germline ends. This CDR3 has 14 amino acids. CDR3 DNA sequence: TGTGCCAGCACGGAGACACCTAACCAAGAGACCCAGTACTTC. Amino acids: CASTETPNQETQYF.

This clonotype was observed a handful of times. The chain combines TRBV4-1 with TRBJ1-2; D may be TRBD1 (6 bases). In germline, CDR1 is MGHRA, CDR2 YSYEKL. V shed 0 bases and J shed 8 bases, with 16 bases lying between them. The CDR3 contains 15 residues. CDR3 sequence (DNA): TGCGCCAGCAGCCAAGATCTAACAGGGACCGCCGGCTACACCTTC. This sequence encodes CASSQDLTGTAGYTF.

This clonotype was observed many times. The chain uses TRBV20-1 and TRBJ2-5, with D possibly TRBD2 on 5 matching bases. Germline assignment: CDR1 DFQATT and CDR2 SNEGSKA (reference sequence). The CDR3 is 14 amino acids. V lost 0 bases, J lost 5 bases, and 13 bases lay in between. CDR3 in amino acids: CSARDPPGTETQYF. As DNA, the CDR3 is TGCAGTGCTAGAGATCCCCCGGGAACTGAGACCCAGTACTTC.

This clonotype was recorded a few times. This rearrangement joins TRBV7-8 to TRBJ2-1; 7 nucleotides align to TRBD1. J was trimmed by 4 bases and V by 6 bases; bases with no gene match: 9. The CDR3 is 15 amino acids. CDR1 and CDR2 from the germline V gene are SGHVS and FQNEAQ. The CDR3 coding sequence is TGTGCCAGCAGGATCGGGACAGAGAAATACAATGAGCAGTTCTTC. Protein sequence: CASRIGTEKYNEQFF.

This clonotype was seen ten or more times. The chain has TRBV20-1 and TRBJ2-2; D possibly corresponds to TRBD2 (6 bases). Trimming cost V 5 bases and J 0 bases, with 7 bases left between them. CDR3 size: 13 residues. Germline CDR1 and CDR2: DFQATT and SNEGSKA (reference sequence). This CDR3 is CSAGRTNTGELFF. CDR3 sequence (DNA): TGCAGTGCTGGGAGGACGAACACCGGGGAGCTGTTTTTT.

The chain employs TRBV7-6 and TRBJ1-5, with no clear D. From germline, CDR1 is SGHVS and CDR2 FNYEAQ. The CDR3 is made up of 13 amino acids. V was pared by 1 base and J by 5 bases, with 6 bases between. CDR3 sequence: CASSLGEDQPQHF. The CDR3 nucleotides are TGTGCCAGCAGCTTAGGGGAGGATCAGCCCCAGCATTTT.